The following is a T cell receptor (beta chain) sequence with its context. Its antigen remains unidentified. Using constant-segment primers, 5'RACE produced TCR alpha and TCR beta cDNA libraries carrying sample barcodes and UMIs. TCRdb re-called the 5' RACE reads through MiXCR, storing one row per CDR3 protein. There are fewer than 650,000 distinct CDR3 sequences in the sample; about 20% occur only once, and approximately 8.4% lies in the top ten. This sample was included in a study of T-cell memory formation after mild COVID-19. Across the whole study: There were largely donor-specific TCR clusters.

V shed 0 bases and J shed 10 bases, with 15 bases lying between them. CDR3 size: 14 residues. CDR1 is SEHNR and CDR2 is FQNEAQ in the germline V gene (reference sequence). Points from the study as a whole: Balance between CD4 and CD8 was seen in clones contracting day 15 to 85, and a CD4+ lean was seen in later expanders. Some clones that responded were present in memory (sampled pre-infection), which suggests cross-reactive memory joined.

The sample taken for sequencing was PBMCs or a T cell subset sorted from them (not recorded which). The rearrangement links TRBV7-9 to TRBJ1-1; D not certain. The sequence was collected from an adult woman who had mild COVID-19 (a few samples of this study predate the infection). Cell type and time point are not known. Here the CDR3 DNA reads TGTGCCAGCAGCTTAGCCGACGGCCTGTGGGGAGCTTTCTTT. Encoded protein: CASSLADGLWGAFF.